The 32 T cell receptor beta chains listed next were all sequenced from one sample in a study of T cell changes during pregnancy in multiple sclerosis. Using immunoSEQ multiplex PCR, the repertoire was profiled, and TCRdb retains in-frame clones only, with some absent. Of 38,000 or so clones detected, approximately 94% appear once; the ten largest clones hold 1.2%. The input for sequencing was peripheral blood, taken before pregnancy. Receptor source: a female donor with multiple sclerosis, enrolled in a pregnancy study.

V gene TRBV28 combines with J gene TRBJ1-5, with 10 bases aligning to TRBD1. After removal of 7 bases from V and 2 bases from J, the junction contained 11 bases not matched to a gene. The CDR3 has 17 residues. Germline assignment: CDR1 MDHEN and CDR2 SYDVKM. CDR3 in DNA: TGTGCCAGCACGGGATTGCGGGACAGGGGAGGCAATCAGCCCCAGCATTTT. Its protein product is CASTGLRDRGGNQPQHF.

The V and J genes are TRBV10-3 and TRBJ1-3, with D unclear. Germline V gives CDR1 ENHRY, CDR2 SYGVKD. The V end lost 3 bases, the J end lost 6 bases, and 9 bases lay between the germline ends. The CDR3 consists of 13 residues. The CDR3 DNA sequence: TGTGCCATCAGTGATTCTATTGAAAACACCATATATTTT. It translates to CAISDSIENTIYF.

The chain has TRBV6-6 and TRBJ2-7; TRBD2 is a possible D gene (7 bases). This CDR3 is 16 amino acids long. Per the germline V gene, CDR1 is MNHNY and CDR2 is SVGAGI (reference sequence). Trimming stripped 5 bases from V and 5 bases from J, with 22 bases between. In nucleotides, the CDR3 is TGTGCCAGCAGTCCCCTGTTAAGAGGGGGGGGCGACGAGCAGTACTTC. Its translation is CASSPLLRGGGDEQYF.

This clone was seen a single time. Here the CDR3 reads CASSYGGGRNTGELFF. The CDR3 coding sequence is TGTGCCAGCAGTTACGGTGGCGGGAGAAACACCGGGGAGCTGTTTTTT. The chain is built from TRBV6-5 and TRBJ2-2; TRBD2 matches 7 bases. This CDR3 region has 16 residues. After removal of 2 bases from V and 2 bases from J, the junction contained 5 bases not matched to a gene. Germline CDR1 reads MNHEY; CDR2 reads SVGAGI.

J is TRBJ2-7 and V is TRBV19; TRBD2 is a possible D gene (7 bases). The V end was cut by 9 bases, the J end by 5 bases, with 20 bases between. Germline V gene lookup returns CDR1 LNHDA and CDR2 SQIVND (reference sequence). This CDR3 has 14 amino acids. In DNA, the CDR3 is TGTGCCAGCAGCGCTCAGGGGAGGGTTAACGAGCAGTACTTC. This encodes CASSAQGRVNEQYF. Variable domain in full (rest from reference TRBV19 and TRBJ2-7): DGGITQSPKYLFRKEGQNVTLSCEQNLNHDAMYWYRQDPGQGLRLIYYSQIVNDFQKGDIAEGYSVSREKKESFPLTVTSAQKNPTAFYLCASSAQGRVNEQYFGPGTRLTVT.

This chain connects TRBV9 to TRBJ1-2; D is uncertain. Germline V gives CDR1 SGDLS, CDR2 YYNGEE. This CDR3 spans 14 amino acids. Trimming took 1 base from V and 4 from J, leaving 11 bases between them. The CDR3 DNA reads TGTGCCAGCAGCGTACTGGCCGAGCGCTATGGCTACACCTTC. Residues: CASSVLAERYGYTF.

The chain uses TRBV19 and TRBJ1-5; maybe TRBD1 (5 bases). Germline V CDR1 and CDR2: LNHDA, SQIVND (reference sequence). Deletions cut 8 bases from V and 2 bases from J, with 13 bases between. The CDR3 consists of 14 residues. The CDR3 is CASSNQGGNQPQHF. CDR3 DNA: TGTGCCAGTTCTAATCAGGGTGGCAATCAGCCCCAGCATTTT.

The chain is built from TRBV5-4 and TRBJ1-1, with D perhaps TRBD1 (5 bases). The V gene lost 7 bases and the J gene lost 8 bases, with 18 bases spanning the gap. Germline V gene sequence: CDR1 SGHNT, CDR2 YYREEE (reference sequence). The CDR3 has 13 residues. The CDR3 loop is CASGRVGGGEAFF. CDR3 bases: TGTGCCAGCGGCAGAGTCGGTGGGGGGGAAGCTTTCTTT.

Comments on this clone: Other DNA variants within this sample encode the same CDR3. CDR3 amino acids: CASSLAGYGYTF. CDR3 bases: TGCGCCAGCAGCTTGGCGGGATATGGCTACACCTTC. V usage is TRBV5-1 and J usage is TRBJ1-2, with unresolved D. Trimming removed 0 bases at V and 5 bases at J, with 5 bases between. CDR1 and CDR2 (germline): SGHRS, YFSETQ. This CDR3 comprises 12 residues.

The V and J genes are TRBV2 and TRBJ2-5; D gene uncertain. The J call is doubtful: the DNA matches TRBJ2-7 better. From germline, CDR1 is SNHLY and CDR2 FYNNEI. The CDR3 consists of 10 residues. CDR3 DNA sequence: TGTGCCAGCAACAGACGCGAGCAGTACTTC. Protein: CASNRREQYF.

The count of this clone is one. The chain joins TRBV7-2 to TRBJ2-7; TRBD1 matches at 8 bases. Per the germline V gene, CDR1 is SGHTA and CDR2 is FQGNSA. The V and J ends lost 6 bases and 0 bases, in that order; junction bases with no gene match: 7. The CDR3 loop spans 15 amino acids. The CDR3 loop reads CASSYTGTGSYEQYF. Written as DNA, the CDR3 is TGTGCCAGCAGTTATACGGGGACAGGCTCCTACGAGCAGTACTTC.

The chain combines TRBV29-1 with TRBJ2-5; 8 bases line up with TRBD1. V lost 7 bases and J lost 3; bases outside the gene matches: 4. Germline V gives CDR1 SQVTM, CDR2 ANQGSEA. This CDR3 has 12 residues. Here the CDR3 DNA reads TGCAGCGGTGGGACAGGAGAAGAGACCCAGTACTTC. Residues: CSGGTGEETQYF.

This clone was detected only a few times. The rearrangement uses TRBV19 and TRBJ1-1, with 7 bases identical to TRBD1. This CDR3 comprises 14 residues. Germline V lookup: CDR1 LNHDA, CDR2 SQIVND (reference sequence). V lost 6 bases and J lost 1; bases outside the gene matches: 5. CDR3 sequence reads: CASRVDRPNTEAFF. DNA for the CDR3: TGTGCCAGTAGGGTGGACAGGCCGAACACTGAAGCTTTCTTT.

The V and J genes are TRBV25-1 and TRBJ2-3; weak D call: TRBD1 (6 bases). This CDR3 is 16 amino acids long. Germline loops: CDR1 MGHDK, CDR2 SYGVNS. Trimming left V 8 bases short and J 2 bases short, with 20 bases between. Here the CDR3 DNA reads TGTGCCAGCGGTGCTGGACGGGACACCCACACAGATACGCAGTATTTT. Its translation: CASGAGRDTHTDTQYF.

The chain couples TRBV7-2 to TRBJ2-7, with TRBD2 identical over 11 bases. Unmatched junction bases numbered 6, after V lost 4 bases and J lost 1 base. The CDR3 length is 16 residues. Germline V CDR1 and CDR2: SGHTA, FQGNSA. The CDR3 region is CASSWAGTSGSYEQYF. CDR3 nucleotides: TGTGCCAGCAGCTGGGCCGGGACTAGCGGTTCCTACGAGCAGTACTTC.

This sequence joins TRBV27 and TRBJ2-7; TRBD2 matches at 11 bases. The CDR3 runs 15 residues. Looked up from germline, CDR1 is MNHEY and CDR2 is SMNVEV (reference sequence). Trimming removed 6 bases from V and 2 bases from J; junction bases left unmatched: 6. The CDR3 loop is CASSRGTSGTYEQYF. The CDR3 DNA reads as TGTGCCAGCAGCCGCGGGACTAGCGGCACCTACGAGCAGTACTTC.

This rearrangement joins TRBV10-3 to TRBJ2-3; D uncertain. CDR3 length: 11 amino acids. CDR1 is ENHRY, CDR2 SYGVKD, per germline. V dropped 6 bases and J dropped 4 bases, with 5 bases sitting between them. The chain's CDR3 is CAISIADTQYF. The DNA for the CDR3 is TGTGCCATCAGCATAGCAGATACGCAGTATTTT.

The rearrangement links TRBV23-1 to TRBJ2-1, with 8 bases matching TRBD1. TRBV23-1 belongs to the ORF category, with a function that is uncertain. J gave up 5 bases and V 5 bases, and 5 bases lay outside the gene matches. The CDR3 sequence is 14 residues long. CDR3 sequence: CASSGQGTNNEQFF. The CDR3 DNA sequence: TGCGCCAGCAGTGGACAGGGTACCAACAATGAGCAGTTCTTC.

This chain joins TRBV7-9 and TRBJ2-7; D is possibly TRBD1 (6 bases). CDR3 size: 15 residues. Germline CDR1 SEHNR, CDR2 FQNEAQ (reference sequence). Trimming stripped 3 bases from V and 5 bases from J, with 17 bases between. The CDR3 is CASSFYREEIDEQYF. The CDR3, as DNA: TGTGCCAGCAGCTTTTACAGGGAAGAGATAGACGAGCAGTACTTC. The full variable domain, rest sourced from reference TRBV7-9 and TRBJ2-7, is DTGVSQNPRHKITKRGQNVTFRCDPISEHNRLYWYRQTLGQGPEFLTYFQNEAQLEKSRLLSDRFSAERPKGSFSTLEIQRTEQGDSAMYLCASSFYREEIDEQYFGPGTRLTVT.

The gene calls are TRBV5-1 and TRBJ2-1; 9 bases are a match to TRBD2. This CDR3 contains 17 residues. J gave up 5 bases and V 7 bases, and 16 bases lay outside the gene matches. CDR1 and CDR2 from the germline V gene are SGHRS and YFSETQ. CDR3 nucleotides: TGCGCCAGCGATCCATGGGGGCGGGAGGGCCCCGACAATGAGCAGTTCTTC. It specifies CASDPWGREGPDNEQFF.

This rearrangement joins TRBV19 to TRBJ1-1, with 7 bases lining up with TRBD1. Germline lookup yields CDR1 LNHDA and CDR2 SQIVND (reference sequence). The CDR3 is 16 amino acids. Losses at the gene ends were 3 bases for V and 6 bases for J; bases not matched to a gene: 13. CDR3 bases: TGTGCCAGTAGTATCCTCTCAGGGGGGAAAGTACCTGAAGCTTTCTTT. The encoded protein is CASSILSGGKVPEAFF. Full variable domain (missing parts from reference TRBV19 and TRBJ1-1): DGGITQSPKYLFRKEGQNVTLSCEQNLNHDAMYWYRQDPGQGLRLIYYSQIVNDFQKGDIAEGYSVSREKKESFPLTVTSAQKNPTAFYLCASSILSGGKVPEAFFGQGTRLTVV.

Note on this clone: A junction end diverges from the germline sequence, so it may reflect a read error. The chain uses TRBV13 and TRBJ2-1; a weak D match, TRBD1 (6 bases). CDR3 length: 12 residues. CDR1 is PRHDT, CDR2 FYEKMQ, per germline (reference sequence). In DNA, the CDR3 is TGTGCCAGCAGCCCCCAACAGGGTCCCGCTGTCTTC. It specifies CASSPQQGPAVF.

The CDR3 nucleotides are TGTGCCATCAGTGAGAAGCGGGAGGGGTACGAGCAGTACTTC. It translates to CAISEKREGYEQYF. This chain uses TRBV10-3 with TRBJ2-7; the match to TRBD2 covers 10 bases. This CDR3 contains 14 residues. CDR1 and CDR2 from the germline V gene are ENHRY and SYGVKD. The J segment lost 4 bases and the V segment lost 2 bases, leaving 2 bases of the junction unmatched.

The rearrangement links TRBV7-3 to TRBJ1-1; maybe TRBD1 (5 bases). The germline V gene has CDR1 SGHTA and CDR2 FQGTGA. Between the trimmed V and J ends, which lost 4 bases and 0 bases, there was a span of 6 bases. This CDR3 has 13 amino acids. The CDR3 DNA sequence: TGTGCCAGCAGCTCACAGGTGAACACTGAAGCTTTCTTT. Its protein is CASSSQVNTEAFF.

This clone was counted a few times. This rearrangement joins TRBV7-6 to TRBJ2-7; 9 nucleotides align to TRBD1. The CDR3 is 16 amino acids. Germline assignment: CDR1 SGHVS and CDR2 FNYEAQ. V was clipped by 5 bases and J by 6 bases; unmatched bases: 14. CDR3 residues: CASSPSHGTGMPEQYF. CDR3 sequence (DNA): TGTGCCAGCAGCCCCAGCCACGGGACAGGGATGCCCGAGCAGTACTTC.

The genes are TRBV10-1 and TRBJ2-1, with 9 bases aligning to TRBD2. The CDR3 extends over 15 amino acids. Germline assignment: CDR1 WNHNN and CDR2 SYGVQD (reference sequence). The V gene end was trimmed by 0 bases and the J gene end by 8 bases; junction bases not matched to a gene: 5. As DNA, the CDR3 is TGCGCCAGCAGTGAGTCGGTAGCGGGAGTCGATGAGCAGTTCTTC. Its translation: CASSESVAGVDEQFF.

The chain carries TRBV2 and TRBJ2-7; D is possibly TRBD2 (5 bases). The CDR3 sequence is 13 residues long. CDR1 and CDR2 from the germline V gene are SNHLY and FYNNEI. V lost 3 bases and J 1 base, leaving 7 bases between the germline ends. This CDR3 reads CASSERVSYEQYF. CDR3 in DNA: TGTGCCAGCAGTGAGCGGGTTTCCTACGAGCAGTACTTC.

V is TRBV30 and J is TRBJ1-1; D possibly corresponds to TRBD1 (6 bases). Germline V CDR1 and CDR2: GTSNPN, SVGIG (reference sequence). The CDR3 is made up of 15 amino acids. Trimming pared 0 bases from V and 7 bases from J, leaving 18 bases between. This chain's CDR3 is CAWSVPPRGTFEAFF. CDR3 DNA: TGTGCCTGGAGTGTCCCCCCCCGAGGGACATTTGAAGCTTTCTTT. The full variable domain, with the rest looked up from reference TRBV30 and TRBJ1-1, is SQTIHQWPATLVQPVGSPLSLECTVEGTSNPNLYWYRQAAGRGLQLLFYSVGIGQISSEVPQNLSASRPQDRQFILSSKKLLLSDSGFYLCAWSVPPRGTFEAFFGQGTRLTVV.

The V and J genes are TRBV10-2 and TRBJ2-2; a possible D gene is TRBD1 (5 bases). The germline V gene has CDR1 WSHSY and CDR2 SAAADI. CDR3 length equals 16 residues. V lost 6 bases, J lost 7 bases, and 21 bases lay in between. This CDR3 reads CASSELSSLGLGELFF. The CDR3 DNA reads as TGCGCCAGCAGCGAGCTAAGCTCCTTGGGGCTCGGGGAGCTGTTTTTT.

The chain employs TRBV18 and TRBJ2-7; 12 bases fit TRBD2. V shed 6 bases, J shed 2 bases, and the junction held 5 bases outside the gene matches. The CDR3 is 15 amino acids. CDR1 and CDR2 from the germline V gene are KGHSH and LQKENI. CDR3 amino acids: CASSQLAGGPYEQYF. CDR3 DNA: TGTGCCAGCTCCCAACTAGCGGGAGGACCCTACGAGCAGTACTTC.

This sequence joins TRBV29-1 and TRBJ2-5, with a possible D match to TRBD1 (6 bases). Looked up from germline, CDR1 is SQVTM and CDR2 is ANQGSEA. The CDR3 runs to 14 residues. Trimming removed 6 bases from V and 4 bases from J, with 18 bases in between. CDR3 DNA: TGCAGCGTCGTGGGGGCCGAAGGAGGAGAGACCCAGTACTTC. Amino acids: CSVVGAEGGETQYF.

V usage is TRBV18 and J usage is TRBJ2-3; 7 bases agree with TRBD1. CDR1 and CDR2 (germline): KGHSH, LQKENI. V lost 0 bases, J lost 6 bases, and 6 bases stayed unmatched. This CDR3 is built from 15 residues. The CDR3 sequence: CASSPPRTGADTQYF. CDR3 DNA sequence: TGTGCCAGCTCACCACCCCGAACAGGGGCGGATACGCAGTATTTT.